This T cell receptor beta chain was found in a study of CD8 T cells in ankylosing spondylitis. Overall study results and limits: Clones linked with disease were CD8+ and fairly uncommon in the peripheral blood. Ankylosing spondylitis blood appeared to carry a characteristic TCR beta motif of roughly eight highly homologous variants. Some motif variants were previously reported in reactive arthritis synovial fluid and blood.

V was trimmed by 2 bases and J by 7 bases, leaving 13 bases between them. Germline lookup yields CDR1 SGDLS and CDR2 YYNGEE. This CDR3 is 14 amino acids long. In this sample, this clonotype turned up many times. Its cognate antigen is unknown. TCRdb called the 5' RACE reads again in MiXCR, with one record for every CDR3 protein. Among roughly 42,000 distinct CDR3 sequences listed, approximately 2.6% were seen once. The chain recombines TRBV9 with TRBJ2-1; a possible D gene is TRBD1 (5 bases). This TCR derives from a male donor with ankylosing spondylitis or in good health (not recorded which). Sequencing was carried out using blood, either unsorted or a sorted T cell fraction (not recorded which). CDR3 sequence (DNA): TGTGCCAGCAGCGTGGACACCGGTCGGAATGAGCAGTTCTTC. Its translation: CASSVDTGRNEQFF.